The rows below give T cell receptor beta chains drawn from one sample of a study of T cells in Graves' hyperthyroidism and ophthalmopathy. MiXCR was run by TCRdb on the multiplex PCR reads, yielding one entry per CDR3 protein. The repertoire holds around 300,000 distinct CDR3 sequences, with approximately 14% as singletons. Sequencing used blood. Receptors were obtained from a woman aged 40 to 49 with Graves' ophthalmopathy. The CDR3 runs from the conserved cysteine through the conserved F or W. The order of the fields is D gene, clone size, V gene, J gene, CDR3 protein, CDR3 DNA. The D gene is left open where the match is weak. Only part of the rows carry a size: once, few, many, or a class if the clone is expanded.

.	once	TRBV18	TRBJ2-5	CASSPAREAQYF	TGTGCCAGCTCACCCGCAAGGGAGGCCCAGTACTTC
TRBD2	few	TRBV20-1	TRBJ2-7	CSARGTSDLGYEQYF	TGCAGTGCTAGAGGGACTAGCGACCTCGGCTACGAGCAGTACTTC
TRBD2	many	TRBV6-1	TRBJ2-1	CASSELFWGGEVNEQFF	TGTGCCAGCAGTGAACTTTTTTGGGGGGGGGAGGTCAATGAGCAGTTCTTC
TRBD1	many	TRBV20-1	TRBJ2-7	CSARPQGAVGEQYF	TGCAGTGCTAGACCTCAGGGGGCTGTGGGCGAGCAGTACTTC
.	.	TRBV5-4	TRBJ2-7	CASSLPGRAGDEQYF	TGTGCCAGCAGCTTGCCAGGGCGCGCAGGTGACGAGCAGTACTTC
.	.	TRBV15	TRBJ1-1	CATSRDAAGSGRAFF	TGTGCCACCAGCAGAGATGCGGCGGGGTCGGGTAGGGCTTTCTTT
.	many	TRBV6-8	TRBJ2-7	CASGSVAGSVHEQYF	TGTGCCAGCGGGTCTGTGGCAGGGAGTGTCCACGAGCAGTACTTC
TRBD2	many	TRBV12-3/TRBV12-4	TRBJ2-1	CASSFTGLAVNEQFF	TGTGCCAGCAGTTTTACAGGACTAGCAGTAAATGAGCAGTTCTTC
TRBD1	.	TRBV20-1	TRBJ1-4	CSAGTGVREKLFF	TGCAGTGCTGGGACAGGGGTGCGTGAAAAACTGTTTTTT
TRBD2	many	TRBV7-9	TRBJ2-1	CASSPKTSGASYNEQFF	TGTGCCAGCAGCCCGAAGACTAGCGGGGCCTCCTACAATGAGCAGTTCTTC
.	many	TRBV11-2	TRBJ2-1	CASSLDGAGNGQFF	TGTGCCAGCAGCTTAGATGGGGCGGGCAATGGGCAGTTCTTC
.	many	TRBV29-1	TRBJ2-7	CSGQGDGPPPYEQYF	TGCAGCGGGCAAGGGGACGGACCCCCCCCCTACGAGCAGTACTTC
.	many	TRBV7-9	TRBJ2-5	CASSLARQNQETQYF	TGTGCCAGCAGCTTAGCGCGGCAGAATCAAGAGACCCAGTACTTC
.	few	TRBV19	TRBJ2-7	CASSIRTDYEQYF	TGTGCCAGTAGTATCCGAACCGACTACGAGCAGTACTTC
.	few	TRBV6-6	TRBJ1-1	CASSYSRQYTEAFF	TGTGCCAGCAGTTACTCGAGACAATACACTGAAGCTTTCTTT
.	many	TRBV10-3	TRBJ1-1	CAISRTENTEAFF	TGTGCCATCAGCAGGACAGAGAACACTGAAGCTTTCTTT
.	many	TRBV20-1	TRBJ2-7	CSARGTASSYEQYF	TGCAGTGCTCGCGGGACGGCGAGCTCCTACGAGCAGTACTTC
.	.	TRBV29-1	TRBJ2-1	CSVGTTGGEQFF	TGCAGCGTTGGGACAACCGGAGGGGAGCAGTTCTTC
.	.	TRBV20-1	TRBJ1-4	CSARDFFATNEKLFF	TGCAGTGCTAGAGATTTTTTTGCAACTAATGAAAAACTGTTTTTT
TRBD2	many	TRBV6-1	TRBJ2-7	CASNPGGGLRTYEQYF	TGTGCCAGCAACCCCGGGGGGGGGCTCCGGACCTACGAGCAGTACTTC
.	many	TRBV5-4	TRBJ2-7	CASSLKDRSYEQYF	TGTGCCAGCAGCTTGAAGGACAGATCCTACGAGCAGTACTTC
.	many	TRBV6-6	TRBJ1-2	CASSYPLGSGYHGYTF	TGTGCCAGCAGTTACCCCCTGGGTTCCGGGTACCATGGCTACACCTTC
.	.	TRBV7-2	TRBJ2-7	CASSLGGEGWASEQYF	TGTGCCAGCAGCTTAGGGGGTGAGGGTTGGGCGTCCGAGCAGTACTTC
.	many	TRBV20-1	TRBJ2-3	CSARQVGVRDTQYF	TGCAGTGCTAGACAAGTGGGGGTCCGTGATACGCAGTATTTT
TRBD2	.	TRBV5-1	TRBJ2-1	CASSPPTSGRNNEQFF	TGCGCCAGCAGCCCCCCAACTAGCGGGAGGAACAATGAGCAGTTCTTC
.	few	TRBV20-1	TRBJ2-1	CSASRTIYNEQFF	TGCAGTGCTAGTAGGACGATTTACAATGAGCAGTTCTTC